The 26 T cell receptor beta chains below were found in one sample sequenced in a study of CD8 T cells in ankylosing spondylitis. TCRdb analysed the 5' RACE reads with MiXCR anew, one entry per CDR3 protein. The sample includes some 340,000 distinct CDR3 sequences, about 14% of them seen just once. Sequencing input: blood, either unsorted or a sorted T cell fraction (not recorded which). These receptors came from a male donor with ankylosing spondylitis or in good health (not recorded which).

On this clonotype: The junction does not match germline at one end; this may be a read error. The rearrangement uses TRBV7-2 and TRBJ2-3; possibly TRBD2 for D (6 bases). This CDR3 spans 16 amino acids. In germline, CDR1 is SGHTA, CDR2 FQGNSA. The CDR3 reads CASSLAGGSGTDTQYF. As DNA, the CDR3 is TGTGCCAGCAGCCTAGCCGGGGGTTCGGGCACAGATACGCAGTATTTT.

Many counts were recorded for this clonotype. This chain links TRBV10-3 with TRBJ1-5, with a tentative D call TRBD1 (5 bases). In germline, CDR1 is ENHRY, CDR2 SYGVKD. The CDR3 has 14 residues. V dropped 6 bases and J dropped 7 bases, with 16 bases sitting between them. Here the CDR3 DNA reads TGTGCCATCAGCGAAGAAGGGACTCTGCAGCCCCAGCATTTT. Its protein is CAISEEGTLQPQHF.

The chain combines TRBV4-2 with TRBJ2-5; 10 bases are a match to TRBD2. V was pared by 0 bases and J by 5 bases, with 9 bases of the junction left unmatched. Per germline, CDR1 LGHNA and CDR2 YNFKEQ. The CDR3 loop spans 17 amino acids. The CDR3 DNA reads TGTGCCAGCAGCCAAGATTACCCGCTAGCGGGAGTGGAGACCCAGTACTTC. Protein: CASSQDYPLAGVETQYF.

V usage is TRBV30 and J usage is TRBJ2-2; the D gene could be TRBD1 or TRBD2 (5 bases each). The V end lost 4 bases, the J end lost 2 bases, and 8 bases lay between the germline ends. This CDR3 is built from 13 residues. CDR1 is GTSNPN and CDR2 is SVGIG in the germline V gene (reference sequence). This CDR3 is CAWNGANTGELFF. The CDR3 DNA sequence: TGTGCCTGGAACGGGGCCAACACCGGGGAGCTGTTTTTT.

In this sample, this clonotype turned up a few times. V is TRBV10-3 and J is TRBJ2-3; no reliable D call. V lost 6 bases to trimming and J lost 6 bases, with 10 bases between them. CDR1 and CDR2 from the germline V gene are ENHRY and SYGVKD. The CDR3 length is 12 residues. CDR3 sequence: CAIRAQSDTQYF. As DNA, the CDR3 is TGTGCCATCAGGGCCCAGTCCGATACGCAGTATTTT.

This chain uses TRBV29-1 with TRBJ1-5; D is ambiguous. V was shortened by 1 base and J by 7 bases, with 8 bases between the two germline ends. Germline CDR1 and CDR2: SQVTM and ANQGSEA. This CDR3 has 12 amino acids. Written as DNA, the CDR3 is TGCAGCGTTGAAGTGGGAGGGCAGCCCCAGCATTTT. Its protein product is CSVEVGGQPQHF.

This clonotype came up a few times. This chain links TRBV12-3 or TRBV12-4 with TRBJ2-1; D possibly corresponds to TRBD1 (6 bases). Trimming removed 6 bases from V and 3 bases from J, with 12 bases in between. The CDR3 is 14 amino acids. The DNA of the CDR3 is TGTGCCAGCAGAATCACAGGGATCTACAATGAGCAGTTCTTC. Residues: CASRITGIYNEQFF.

This clonotype was seen a few times. The chain couples TRBV19 to TRBJ2-5, with D perhaps matching TRBD2 (5 bases). Trimming cost V 6 bases and J 7 bases, with 12 bases left between them. Germline V CDR1 and CDR2: LNHDA, SQIVND (reference sequence). The CDR3 totals 12 residues. The CDR3 sequence is CASRAPAGTQYF. The CDR3 nucleotides read TGTGCCAGTAGGGCCCCCGCGGGGACCCAGTACTTC. The full variable domain, completed using reference TRBV19 and TRBJ2-5, is DGGITQSPKYLFRKEGQNVTLSCEQNLNHDAMYWYRQDPGQGLRLIYYSQIVNDFQKGDIAEGYSVSREKKESFPLTVTSAQKNPTAFYLCASRAPAGTQYFGPGTRLLVL.

This clonotype has more than one count but fewer than ten. J is TRBJ2-3 and V is TRBV5-1; D gene ambiguous. This CDR3 region has 13 residues. V dropped 7 bases and J dropped 0 bases, with 9 bases sitting between them. Per germline, CDR1 SGHRS and CDR2 YFSETQ. CDR3 residues: CASYMGSTDTQYF. The CDR3 DNA reads TGCGCCAGCTACATGGGAAGCACAGATACGCAGTATTTT.

This clonotype has a handful of counts. J is TRBJ2-5 and V is TRBV5-1; 13 nucleotides agree with TRBD2. Germline lookup yields CDR1 SGHRS and CDR2 YFSETQ. V shed 4 bases, J shed 5 bases, and the junction held 8 bases outside the gene matches. CDR3 size: 16 residues. The CDR3 nucleotides are TGCGCCAGCAGCATACTAGCGGGAGGGCCTGGGGAGACCCAGTACTTC. Translation: CASSILAGGPGETQYF.

This clonotype was picked up a small number of times. The chain has TRBV20-1 and TRBJ1-1; D unclear. CDR1 and CDR2 from the germline V gene are DFQATT and SNEGSKA (reference sequence). The ends were cut back, 1 base at V and 0 bases at J, with 9 bases in the middle. The CDR3 loop spans 14 amino acids. CDR3 loop: CSARGSGLNTEAFF. DNA of the CDR3: TGCAGTGCTAGAGGTTCAGGACTGAACACTGAAGCTTTCTTT.

This clonotype was recorded a few times. This chain links TRBV4-1 with TRBJ2-3; 9 bases match TRBD2. This CDR3 region has 17 residues. Germline lookup yields CDR1 MGHRA and CDR2 YSYEKL. V shed 4 bases, J shed 0 bases, and the junction held 8 bases outside the gene matches. CDR3 DNA sequence: TGCGCCAGCAGCCCACTACTAGCGGGTTTTAGCACAGATACGCAGTATTTT. Translated, it gives CASSPLLAGFSTDTQYF.

This clonotype has more than one count but fewer than ten. This chain links TRBV12-3 or TRBV12-4 with TRBJ1-2; D is ambiguous. V was cut by 2 bases and J by 7 bases, with 8 bases left in between. This CDR3 has 12 amino acids. The CDR3 spells CASSLYGFGYTF. The DNA of the CDR3 is TGTGCCAGCAGTTTATACGGTTTTGGCTACACCTTC.

This clonotype was detected only a few times. The genes are TRBV6-1 and TRBJ1-5, with 7 bases aligning to TRBD1. The CDR3 has 15 residues. J lost 1 base, V lost 5 bases, and 5 bases had no gene match. Germline CDR1 MNHNS, CDR2 SASEGT. The CDR3 bases are TGTGCCAGCAGTCGCAGGGGGTCCAGCAATCAGCCCCAGCATTTT. Amino acid sequence: CASSRRGSSNQPQHF.

The chain employs TRBV18 and TRBJ2-5; 7 bases line up with TRBD1. The germline V gene has CDR1 KGHSH and CDR2 LQKENI. CDR3 length equals 13 residues. The trim removed 5 bases at V and 1 base at J, leaving 1 base unmatched. The CDR3 bases are TGTGCCAGCTCATCAGGGGGCCAAGAGACCCAGTACTTC. Translated: CASSSGGQETQYF. The full variable domain, in which reference TRBV18 and TRBJ2-5 provide the parts outside the CDR3, is NAGVMQNPRHLVRRRGQEARLRCSPMKGHSHVYWYRQLPEEGLKFMVYLQKENIIDESGMPKERFSAEFPKEGPSILRIQQVVRGDSAAYFCASSSGGQETQYFGPGTRLLVL.

This clonotype was counted between two and nine times. V usage is TRBV27 and J usage is TRBJ2-3; 8 bases align to TRBD1. This CDR3 is built from 15 residues. The junction had 6 bases not matched to a gene; V was cut back by 6 bases and J by 1 base. Germline V gene sequence: CDR1 MNHEY, CDR2 SMNVEV (reference sequence). The CDR3 DNA follows: TGTGCCAGCAGGGCACCGGGACAGGGCACAGATACGCAGTATTTT. Its protein product is CASRAPGQGTDTQYF.

This clonotype was seen a few times. This chain uses TRBV5-1 with TRBJ2-7; D may be TRBD2 (5 bases). V lost 0 bases and J 2 bases, leaving 9 bases between the germline ends. The CDR3 consists of 14 residues. The germline V gene has CDR1 SGHRS and CDR2 YFSETQ. Here the CDR3 reads CASSLGTGTYEQYF. DNA for the CDR3: TGCGCCAGCAGCTTGGGGACCGGGACCTACGAGCAGTACTTC.

This clonotype was counted only a few times. J is TRBJ2-2 and V is TRBV5-1; tentatively, D is TRBD1 or TRBD2 (5 bases each). V dropped 7 bases and J dropped 5 bases, with 18 bases sitting between them. CDR3 length: 15 residues. The germline V gene encodes CDR1 SGHRS and CDR2 YFSETQ. CDR3 sequence: CASRRAGARTGELFF. The CDR3 DNA follows: TGCGCCAGCCGCCGGGCCGGGGCGCGAACCGGGGAGCTGTTTTTT. The variable domain in full, completed from reference TRBV5-1 and TRBJ2-2, reads KAGVTQTPRYLIKTRGQQVTLSCSPISGHRSVSWYQQTPGQGLQFLFEYFSETQRNKGNFPGRFSGRQFSNSRSEMNVSTLELGDSALYLCASRRAGARTGELFFGEGSRLTVL.

The chain employs TRBV19 and TRBJ2-2; 10 bases match TRBD1. The V and J ends lost 4 bases and 5 bases, in that order; junction bases with no gene match: 7. Germline lookup yields CDR1 LNHDA and CDR2 SQIVND (reference sequence). The CDR3 contains 16 residues. The CDR3 loop is CASSTTGGRRTGELFF. The CDR3 nucleotides read TGTGCCAGTAGTACGACAGGGGGCCGGAGGACCGGGGAGCTGTTTTTT.

This clonotype appeared a few times. The chain combines TRBV4-2 with TRBJ2-1, with 7 positions matching TRBD1. Germline values: CDR1 LGHNA, CDR2 YNFKEQ. The V segment lost 5 bases and the J segment 1 base; nucleotides outside the gene matches: 2. CDR3 length: 14 amino acids. CDR3 protein: CASSTGQSYNEQFF. Here the CDR3 DNA reads TGTGCCAGCAGCACGGGACAGTCCTACAATGAGCAGTTCTTC.

This chain uses TRBV9 with TRBJ2-2, with D unresolved. The CDR3 length is 16 residues. The germline V and J ends were trimmed by 0 bases and 5 bases, with 14 bases remaining between them. Germline loops: CDR1 SGDLS, CDR2 YYNGEE. In nucleotides, the CDR3 is TGTGCCAGCAGCGTAGGGCAGCCACTGGGGACCGGGGAGCTGTTTTTT. Its translation: CASSVGQPLGTGELFF.

This clonotype was counted a few times. V and J are TRBV30 and TRBJ2-1; D remains ambiguous. Between the trimmed V and J ends, which lost 5 bases and 5 bases, there was a span of 7 bases. This CDR3 has 11 amino acids. The V gene's germline CDR1 is GTSNPN and CDR2 SVGIG (reference sequence). The CDR3: CAWDRNNEQFF. In nucleotides, the CDR3 is TGTGCCTGGGATAGAAACAATGAGCAGTTCTTC.

The sample holds a few counts of this clonotype. The V and J genes are TRBV5-1 and TRBJ1-1, with TRBD1 matching over 7 bases. Germline V lookup: CDR1 SGHRS, CDR2 YFSETQ. The length of the CDR3 is 16 residues. V lost 0 bases and J lost 2; bases outside the gene matches: 7. The CDR3 here is CASSLGTGTRNTEAFF. CDR3 bases: TGCGCCAGCAGCTTGGGGACAGGCACTCGAAACACTGAAGCTTTCTTT.

The chain employs TRBV5-1 and TRBJ1-1, with no clear D. The germline V gene has CDR1 SGHRS and CDR2 YFSETQ. Between the trimmed V and J ends, which lost 6 bases and 1 base, there was a span of 10 bases. The CDR3 consists of 13 residues. The CDR3 loop is CASTEGTNTEAFF. CDR3 nucleotide sequence: TGCGCCAGCACTGAGGGCACGAACACTGAAGCTTTCTTT.

The CDR3 loop reads CASSFLPGLAGGETQYF. The CDR3 DNA follows: TGTGCCAGCAGCTTCCTCCCGGGACTAGCGGGGGGAGAGACCCAGTACTTC. This chain uses TRBV7-2 with TRBJ2-5, with TRBD2 matching 15 bases. The CDR3 spans 17 residues. Trimming removed 3 bases from V and 4 bases from J; junction bases left unmatched: 6. Germline V CDR1 and CDR2: SGHTA, FQGNSA.

The rearrangement uses TRBV14 and TRBJ1-1, with TRBD1 identical over 9 bases. The germline V gene has CDR1 SGHDN and CDR2 FVKESK. Germline trimming cut 4 bases from V and 3 bases from J; bases unmatched to any gene: 9. The CDR3 consists of 16 residues. The CDR3 DNA sequence: TGTGCCAGCAGCCCGTGGACAGGGGCAAGGGACACTGAAGCTTTCTTT. Translation gives CASSPWTGARDTEAFF.